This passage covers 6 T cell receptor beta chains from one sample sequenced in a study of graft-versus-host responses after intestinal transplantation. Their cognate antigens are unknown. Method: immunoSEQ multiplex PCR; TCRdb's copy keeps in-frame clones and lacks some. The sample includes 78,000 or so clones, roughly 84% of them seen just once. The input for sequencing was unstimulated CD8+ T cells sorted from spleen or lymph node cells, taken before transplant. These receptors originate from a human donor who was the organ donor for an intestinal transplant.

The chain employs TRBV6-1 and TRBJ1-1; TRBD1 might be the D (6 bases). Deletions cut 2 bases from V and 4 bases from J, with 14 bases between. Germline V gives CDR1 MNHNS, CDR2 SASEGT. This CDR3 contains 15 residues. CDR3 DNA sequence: TGTGCCAGCAGTGAAAGGGGGATAGTTGGCACTGAAGCTTTCTTT. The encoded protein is CASSERGIVGTEAFF.

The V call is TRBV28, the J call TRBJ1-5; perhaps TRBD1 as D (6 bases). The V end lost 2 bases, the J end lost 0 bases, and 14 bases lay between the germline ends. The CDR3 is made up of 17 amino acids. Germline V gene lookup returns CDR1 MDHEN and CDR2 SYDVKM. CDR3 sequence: CASSLPRTAYSNQPQHF. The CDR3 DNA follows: TGTGCCAGCAGTTTACCCCGGACAGCCTATAGCAATCAGCCCCAGCATTTT.

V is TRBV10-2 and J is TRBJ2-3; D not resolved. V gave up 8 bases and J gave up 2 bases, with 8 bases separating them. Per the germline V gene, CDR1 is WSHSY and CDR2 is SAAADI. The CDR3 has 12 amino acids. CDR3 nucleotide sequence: TGCGCCAGCCTGGGGATCACAGATACGCAGTATTTT. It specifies CASLGITDTQYF.

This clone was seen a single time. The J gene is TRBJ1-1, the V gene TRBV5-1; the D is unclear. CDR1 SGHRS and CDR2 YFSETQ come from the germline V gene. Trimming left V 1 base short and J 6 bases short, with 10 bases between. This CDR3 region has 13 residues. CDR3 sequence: CASSLSRLSEAFF. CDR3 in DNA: TGCGCCAGCAGCTTGTCTCGGCTATCTGAAGCTTTCTTT.

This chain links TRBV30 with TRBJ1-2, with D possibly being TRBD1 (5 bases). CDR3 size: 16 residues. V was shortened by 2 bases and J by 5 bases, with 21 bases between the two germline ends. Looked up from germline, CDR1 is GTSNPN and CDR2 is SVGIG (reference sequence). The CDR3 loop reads CAWSNLLIGGEYGYTF. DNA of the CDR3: TGTGCCTGGAGTAACCTCCTCATTGGGGGGGAATATGGCTACACCTTC.

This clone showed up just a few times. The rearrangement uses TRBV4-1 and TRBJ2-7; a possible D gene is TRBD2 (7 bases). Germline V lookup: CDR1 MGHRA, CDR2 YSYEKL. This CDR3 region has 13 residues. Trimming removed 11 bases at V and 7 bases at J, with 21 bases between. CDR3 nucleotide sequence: TGCGCCTGCTGGGGGGGCCCCCAAAAAGAGCAGTACTTC. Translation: CACWGGPQKEQYF.